A selection of T cell receptor beta chains follows, all from one sample in a study of CD8+CD57+ T cells in acquired aplastic anemia. Each CDR3 protein is one row after TCRdb ran MiXCR on the reads. The sample has 400,000 to 600,000 distinct CDR3 sequences, roughly a third seen once. The specimen sequenced was sorted CD4+, CD8+, or CD8+CD57+ T cells (not recorded which) from PBMCs. The receptors originated from a human donor with aplastic anemia. The CDR3 runs from the conserved cysteine through the conserved F or W. Fields, in order: clone size, J gene, V gene, D gene, CDR3 protein, CDR3 DNA. The D gene is left open where the match is weak. Clone size is stated in some rows and not others, as once, few, many or a class when expanded.

>.|TRBJ1-1|TRBV12-3/TRBV12-4|TRBD1
CASTTHPGQGYTEAFF
TGTGCCAGCACCACACACCCGGGACAGGGCTACACTGAAGCTTTCTTT
>.|TRBJ2-7|TRBV7-2|TRBD1
CASSYRDSYEQYF
TGTGCCAGCAGCTACAGGGACAGTTACGAGCAGTACTTC
>many|TRBJ2-5|TRBV20-1|TRBD2
CSAPSGSGQETQYF
TGCAGTGCCCCTAGCGGGAGTGGGCAAGAGACCCAGTACTTC
>.|TRBJ2-2|TRBV2|TRBD2
CASRGAGGRGTGELFF
TGTGCCAGCAGGGGAGCGGGGGGGCGAGGCACCGGGGAGCTGTTTTTT
>few|TRBJ1-2|TRBV11-2|.
CASSPQRETGYTF
TGCGCCAGCAGCCCCCAAAGGGAGACAGGCTACACCTTC
>.|TRBJ1-5|TRBV15|.
CATSREVPRNQPQHF
TGTGCCACCAGCAGAGAGGTGCCGCGGAATCAGCCCCAGCATTTT
>many|TRBJ2-1|TRBV29-1|.
CSVDVAGVGFGEQFF
TGCAGCGTTGACGTTGCAGGGGTTGGGTTCGGTGAGCAGTTCTTC
>.|TRBJ2-7|TRBV12-3/TRBV12-4|TRBD2
CASLAGGSEQYF
TGTGCCAGCCTAGCGGGGGGGAGCGAGCAGTACTTC
>many|TRBJ1-2|TRBV9|TRBD1
CASSPRDRLANYGYTF
TGTGCCAGCAGCCCGCGGGACAGACTGGCTAACTATGGCTACACCTTC
>.|TRBJ2-1|TRBV19|.
CASRVGGGAYNEQFF
TGTGCCAGTAGAGTGGGGGGTGGTGCCTACAATGAGCAGTTCTTC
>.|TRBJ2-2|TRBV25-1|TRBD1
CASAGTGVGELFF
TGTGCCAGCGCCGGGACAGGGGTCGGGGAGCTGTTTTTT
>many|TRBJ2-3|TRBV9|.
CASSVGSPGTDTQYF
TGTGCCAGCAGCGTAGGCTCGCCAGGCACAGATACGCAGTATTTT
>.|TRBJ2-7|TRBV12-3/TRBV12-4|.
CASSLAIQGTREQYF
TGTGCCAGCAGTTTAGCGATTCAGGGAACGCGCGAGCAGTACTTC